This TCR beta chain was captured in a study of cytomegalovirus exposure and HLA in healthy donors. Points from the study as a whole: Analysis performed later found roughly 18,000 TCR beta sequences associated with HLA alleles at 0.05 false discovery rate.

Vbeta (60) and Jbeta (13) primers were used in the PCR. Profiled with immunoSEQ multiplex PCR; TCRdb holds only in-frame clones, not every one. The repertoire holds more than 95,000 clones, with 60% to 80% as singletons. On this clone itself: What it binds is not known.

Germline-derived CDR1 and CDR2 are MNHNS and SASEGT. The CDR3 totals 14 residues. Trimming pared 4 bases from V and 4 bases from J, leaving 13 bases between. Donors consisted of healthy bone marrow donors. The sample taken for sequencing was PBMCs. V usage is TRBV6-1 and J usage is TRBJ1-2, with a possible D match to TRBD1 (5 bases). The receptor's source is a man aged 60 to 69 in good health and CMV-seronegative. The DNA of the CDR3 is TGTGCCAGCAGTGTGGGGCCGGAGACCTATGGCTACACCTTC. It yields the protein CASSVGPETYGYTF.